This TCR beta chain appears in the sequencing data of a study of T cells in Graves' hyperthyroidism and ophthalmopathy. About the study: Initial diagnosis, before any treatment, was when peripheral blood was collected.

This clonotype showed up many times. Lactation, pregnancy, other autoimmune disease or uncontrolled infection excluded patients. The TCR beta CDR3 regions underwent amplification using RNA transcripts as the source. Using the HTBI primer set, a first-round RT-PCR was run on the TCR CDR3. TCRdb re-derived calls from the multiplex PCR reads in MiXCR, one entry per CDR3 protein. In the table there are under 300,000 distinct CDR3 sequences, about 13% of which are singletons. The sequenced sample was blood. This receptor was taken from a woman aged 40 to 50 with Graves' hyperthyroidism.

The CDR3: CASRLGLASYEQYF. The CDR3 region has the DNA TGTGCCAGCAGGTTGGGACTAGCGTCCTACGAGCAGTACTTC. The V call is TRBV12-3 or TRBV12-4, the J call TRBJ2-7, with 10 positions matching TRBD2. The CDR3 has 14 amino acids. V was clipped by 6 bases and J by 1 base; unmatched bases: 3.